These 5 T cell receptor beta chains were all obtained from the same sample, sequenced in a study of blood T cell repertoires in COVID-19. Generated by immunoSEQ multiplex PCR, the TCRdb table keeps only in-frame clones and is missing some. The data contain some 20,000 clones, about 81% of them singletons. The sequenced sample was peripheral blood. Receptors were obtained from a man aged 55 to 70 with acute or convalescent COVID-19.

The chain carries TRBV11-1 and TRBJ2-2, with D uncertain. Per germline, CDR1 SGHAT and CDR2 FQDESV (reference sequence). Trimming took 1 base from V and 3 from J, leaving 3 bases between them. The CDR3 sequence is 13 residues long. The CDR3 protein is CASSLVDTGELFF. CDR3 nucleotides: TGTGCCAGCAGCTTAGTAGACACCGGGGAGCTGTTTTTT.

The rearrangement links TRBV7-2 to TRBJ2-1, with 10 bases identical to TRBD2. V shed 5 bases, J shed 4 bases, and the junction held 5 bases outside the gene matches. The germline CDR1 and CDR2 sequences are SGHTA and FQGNSA. The CDR3 consists of 15 residues. The CDR3 DNA reads TGTGCCAGCAGCCCCAGCGGGGGGGGTTACAATGAGCAGTTCTTC. Translation gives CASSPSGGGYNEQFF.

By share, this clone ranks as medium-sized. The chain employs TRBV5-4 and TRBJ2-2, with 8 bases lining up with TRBD1. The J segment lost 5 bases and the V segment lost 4 bases, leaving 7 bases of the junction unmatched. This CDR3 spans 15 amino acids. Germline V gene lookup returns CDR1 SGHNT and CDR2 YYREEE (reference sequence). The CDR3 loop is CASSATGGDTGELFF. CDR3 DNA sequence: TGTGCCAGCAGCGCAACAGGGGGAGATACCGGGGAGCTGTTTTTT.

The rearrangement joins TRBV6-1 to TRBJ1-1; 8 positions match TRBD1. Germline CDR1 is MNHNS and CDR2 is SASEGT. The V gene end was trimmed by 3 bases and the J gene end by 1 base; junction bases not matched to a gene: 4. The CDR3 is 15 residues long. The CDR3 is CASSDPGTGNTEAFF. CDR3 sequence (DNA): TGTGCCAGCAGTGACCCCGGGACAGGGAACACTGAAGCTTTCTTT.

The genes are TRBV6-5 and TRBJ1-4; 9 positions match TRBD1. The V gene's germline CDR1 is MNHEY and CDR2 SVGAGI. V was pared by 5 bases and J by 8 bases, with 9 bases of the junction left unmatched. The CDR3 sequence is 15 residues long. The CDR3 is CASSRTGTGREKLFF. CDR3 nucleotides: TGTGCCAGCAGTCGAACCGGGACAGGGAGGGAAAAACTGTTTTTT.